What follows are 20 T cell receptor beta chains derived from one specimen sequenced in a study of molecular identifiers for immune sequencing clone quantification listed by TCRdb under 2018. Libraries were prepared through PCR. The listed sequencing device is NextSeq 500. The public sequencing data were trimmed at Q25 with fastp and processed into clonotypes with MiXCR by TCRdb, which kept only in-frame beta chains. All rows with the same CDR3 protein become a single entry with the most common DNA and genes. The sample yields over 300,000 distinct CDR3 sequences; roughly a quarter were counted once. The ten largest account for 0.65% to 0.75% of the sample. The specimen was naive CD8+ T cells from blood, with Jurkat cell RNA spiked in. The cell subset or site label on this specimen signifies: FACS-sorted CD8+CD4-CCR7+CD45RA+ naive T cells. Receptors were obtained from a human donor in good health. Some libraries in this study had Jurkat cell RNA spiked in.

Of note for this clonotype: A much larger clone sits a single nucleotide away, making a read error possible. The V gene is TRBV20-1, the J gene TRBJ1-1, with TRBD1 matching over 7 bases. The CDR3 covers 13 residues. Germline CDR1 DFQATT, CDR2 SNEGSKA (reference sequence). The DNA of the CDR3 is TGCAGTGCTAGAGGTAGTCGAGGGGGCGAAGGTTTCTTT. Translated: CSARGSRGGEGFF.

This clonotype was observed a handful of times. This sequence joins TRBV29-1 and TRBJ1-1; D not certain. V lost 1 base and J lost 8, with 8 bases in between. CDR1 is SQVTM, CDR2 ANQGSEA, per germline. The CDR3 loop spans 11 amino acids. The CDR3 sequence: CSVEVMGEAFF. DNA of the CDR3: TGCAGCGTTGAAGTAATGGGGGAAGCTTTCTTT.

With regard to this clonotype: Possible read error: a much larger clone is one base away. The chain is built from TRBV14 and TRBJ1-1, with 7 bases identical to TRBD1. V trimming: 3 bases; J trimming: 4 bases; junction bases outside the gene matches: 8. Germline V gene lookup returns CDR1 SGHDN and CDR2 FVKESK. The CDR3 is 15 amino acids. The CDR3 DNA follows: TGTGCCAGCAGCCATGATCGGTACAGGGGCACTGAAGCTTTCTTT. Amino acid sequence: CASSHDRYRGTEAFF.

The chain recombines TRBV27 with TRBJ2-7; D is uncertain. Germline V lookup: CDR1 MNHEY, CDR2 SMNVEV (reference sequence). The CDR3 length is 13 residues. Deletions cut 3 bases from V and 6 bases from J, with 12 bases between. CDR3 protein: CASSFVGDSEQYF. CDR3 coding DNA: TGTGCCAGCAGTTTTGTAGGAGACTCCGAGCAGTACTTC.

To note about this clonotype: One junction end does not reproduce the germline sequence, and a read error may be involved. This chain uses TRBV5-1 with TRBJ2-7, with D maybe TRBD2 (5 bases). The CDR3 extends over 14 amino acids. CDR1 and CDR2 from the germline V gene are SGHRS and YFSETQ. CDR3 region: CAGSWTGIDYEQYF. As DNA, the CDR3 is TGCGCCGGCAGCTGGACGGGGATTGACTACGAGCAGTACTTC.

The V call is TRBV7-9, the J call TRBJ1-4, with D perhaps TRBD1 (5 bases). Trimming shortened V by 7 bases and J by 6 bases, and 15 bases separated the two germline ends. The germline gives CDR1 SEHNR, CDR2 FQNEAQ (reference sequence). This CDR3 has 14 residues. The CDR3 region is CASTPGLLHEKLFF. CDR3 sequence (DNA): TGTGCCAGCACGCCGGGACTTCTCCATGAAAAACTGTTTTTT.

This clonotype has at least ten counts. The V and J genes are TRBV11-2 and TRBJ2-3; D gene ambiguous. Germline CDR1 is SGHAT and CDR2 is FQNNGV. V gave up 5 bases and J gave up 10 bases, with 13 bases separating them. The CDR3 length is 12 residues. This chain's CDR3 is CASSTWNSAQYF. CDR3 in DNA: TGTGCCAGCAGCACATGGAACTCCGCGCAGTATTTT.

The chain uses TRBV5-1 and TRBJ1-1, with D unresolved. Between the trimmed V and J ends, which lost 3 bases and 1 base, there was a span of 7 bases. CDR3 length: 13 amino acids. Germline V gene data show CDR1 as SGHRS and CDR2 as YFSETQ. The CDR3 region has the DNA TGCGCCAGCAGCTATGAAACGAACACTGAAGCTTTCTTT. Translated, it gives CASSYETNTEAFF.

This clonotype appeared many times. The genes are TRBV28 and TRBJ2-7; 10 bases align to TRBD1. V gave up 6 bases and J gave up 3 bases; unmatched junction bases: 14. The CDR3 spans 17 residues. Germline V CDR1 and CDR2: MDHEN, SYDVKM. Here the CDR3 reads CASSRTGGGGILYEQYF. The CDR3 DNA sequence: TGTGCCAGCAGCCGGACAGGGGGGGGAGGGATTCTCTACGAGCAGTACTTC.

The J gene is TRBJ2-1, the V gene TRBV23-1; TRBD2 agrees at 8 bases. TRBV23-1 is reported as an ORF; its role is uncertain. This CDR3 is 19 amino acids long. V lost 4 bases to trimming and J lost 1 base; unmatched junction nucleotides: 15. The CDR3 region is CASSRILYRTSSSYNEQFF. The CDR3 DNA is TGCGCCAGCAGTCGTATCCTCTATCGGACTAGCAGTTCCTACAATGAGCAGTTCTTC.

This clonotype has only a few counts. The chain is built from TRBV4-3 and TRBJ2-3; no reliable D call. V lost 0 bases and J 4 bases, leaving 14 bases between the germline ends. Per the germline V gene, CDR1 is LGHNA and CDR2 is YSLEER. CDR3 length equals 16 residues. The CDR3 DNA follows: TGCGCCAGCAGCCAAGATAGGGCTAGACGGGCAGATACGCAGTATTTT. This gives the protein CASSQDRARRADTQYF.

There are a few counts of this clonotype. The genes are TRBV6-7 and TRBJ1-1, with D possibly being TRBD1 (6 bases). TRBV6-7 falls under the ORF class, with uncertain function. Deletions cut 5 bases from V and 1 base from J, with 17 bases between. The CDR3 length is 16 residues. The CDR3 protein is CASSHSGALENTEAFF. Written as DNA, the CDR3 is TGTGCCAGCAGTCATTCAGGGGCTTTGGAGAACACTGAAGCTTTCTTT.

V usage is TRBV7-9 and J usage is TRBJ2-5; unclear D gene. This CDR3 region has 12 residues. V dropped 8 bases and J dropped 3 bases, with 10 bases sitting between them. Per the germline V gene, CDR1 is SEHNR and CDR2 is FQNEAQ (reference sequence). The CDR3: CASLGLEETQYF. The CDR3 region has the DNA TGTGCCAGCTTGGGTTTGGAAGAGACCCAGTACTTC. Together with reference TRBV7-9 and TRBJ2-5, the CDR3 gives the full variable domain: DTGVSQNPRHKITKRGQNVTFRCDPISEHNRLYWYRQTLGQGPEFLTYFQNEAQLEKSRLLSDRFSAERPKGSFSTLEIQRTEQGDSAMYLCASLGLEETQYFGPGTRLLVL.

The CDR3: CSARDRDKVYGYTF. DNA of the CDR3: TGCAGTGCCAGGGACAGGGATAAGGTCTATGGCTACACCTTC. V usage is TRBV20-1 and J usage is TRBJ1-2, with 9 bases matching TRBD1. Germline CDR1 and CDR2: DFQATT and SNEGSKA (reference sequence). V lost 6 bases, J lost 4 bases, and 9 bases stayed unmatched. The CDR3 has 14 residues.

This clonotype was seen ten or more times. The chain links TRBV2 to TRBJ2-3, with TRBD2 matching over 7 bases. V was pared by 8 bases and J by 0 bases, with 11 bases of the junction left unmatched. The CDR3 consists of 16 residues. From germline, CDR1 is SNHLY and CDR2 FYNNEI. The CDR3 is CASGPPWGGSTDTQYF. As DNA, the CDR3 is TGTGCCAGCGGCCCCCCTTGGGGGGGGAGCACAGATACGCAGTATTTT.

The genes are TRBV23-1 and TRBJ2-3; perhaps TRBD2 as D (7 bases). TRBV23-1 is assigned to the ORF class and has an uncertain function. Trimming left V 0 bases short and J 9 bases short, with 22 bases between. The CDR3 has 17 residues. CDR3 sequence: CASSQSGGGPRPGTQYF. The CDR3 region has the DNA TGCGCCAGCAGTCAATCGGGAGGGGGTCCCCGTCCAGGCACGCAGTATTTT.

Comment on this clonotype: A much larger clone differs by one base, so this may be a read error. The chain joins TRBV7-9 to TRBJ1-4; no reliable D call. The CDR3 totals 13 residues. Germline loops: CDR1 SEHNR, CDR2 FQNEAQ (reference sequence). CDR3 sequence (DNA): TGTGCCAGCCGCCCGCCAGCTAATGAAATACTGTTTTTT. It encodes CASRPPANEILFF.

Concerning this clonotype: Here the CDR3 omits its conserved ending phenylalanine or tryptophan, so a read error is the likely source. V is TRBV14 and J is TRBJ2-1; 7 positions agree with TRBD2. Trimming removed 3 bases from V and 3 bases from J; junction bases left unmatched: 14. The CDR3 runs 18 residues. Looked up from germline, CDR1 is SGHDN and CDR2 is FVKESK. CDR3 DNA sequence: TGTGCCAGCAGCCATCCCGGTGTTTGGAGCGGGGACTACAATGAGCAGTTCCTC. This sequence encodes CASSHPGVWSGDYNEQFL.

A remark on this clonotype: Since a much larger clone is just one base distant, this may be a read error. The chain carries TRBV28 and TRBJ1-1, with D perhaps TRBD1 (6 bases). Germline loops: CDR1 MDHEN, CDR2 SYDVKM. With 7 bases removed from V and 0 bases from J, the gap between germline ends came to 15 bases. CDR3 length: 15 residues. The CDR3 DNA follows: TGTGCCAGCACAGGCGGACAGTACGTGAACACTGAAGCTTTCTTT. Its translation: CASTGGQYVNTEAFF.

The chain combines TRBV7-9 with TRBJ2-3, with D uncertain. V gave up 2 bases and J gave up 6 bases, with 15 bases separating them. Looked up from germline, CDR1 is SEHNR and CDR2 is FQNEAQ (reference sequence). The CDR3 has 15 residues. The CDR3 DNA sequence: TGTGCCAGCAGCTTATTCCGCGGCCCCCCGGATACGCAGTATTTT. It translates to CASSLFRGPPDTQYF.